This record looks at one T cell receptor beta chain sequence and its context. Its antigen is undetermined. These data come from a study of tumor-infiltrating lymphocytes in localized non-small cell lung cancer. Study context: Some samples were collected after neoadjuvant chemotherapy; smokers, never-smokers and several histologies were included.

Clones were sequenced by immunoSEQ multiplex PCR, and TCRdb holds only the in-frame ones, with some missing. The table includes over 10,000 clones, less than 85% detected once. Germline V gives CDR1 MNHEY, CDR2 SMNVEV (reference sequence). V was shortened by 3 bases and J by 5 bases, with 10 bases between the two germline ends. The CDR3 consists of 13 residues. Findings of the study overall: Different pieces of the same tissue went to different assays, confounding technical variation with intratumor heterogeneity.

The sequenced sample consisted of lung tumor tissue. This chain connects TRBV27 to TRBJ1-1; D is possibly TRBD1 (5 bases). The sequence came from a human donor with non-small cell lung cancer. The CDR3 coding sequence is TGTGCCAGCAGTTTCTCAGGGTGGACTGAAGCTTTCTTT. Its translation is CASSFSGWTEAFF.